This T cell receptor (beta chain) was observed in a study of blood T cell repertoires in COVID-19. Background on the study: Donors in the United States, Italy and Spain gave samples during acute or convalescent COVID-19.

The CDR3 is 14 amino acids. The germline CDR1 and CDR2 sequences are MNHEY and SMNVEV (reference sequence). Trimming shortened V by 3 bases and J by 2 bases, and 11 bases separated the two germline ends. Produced via immunoSEQ multiplex PCR; TCRdb's table is partial and in-frame only. The data contain about 380,000 clones, 75% to 90% of them seen just once; the ten biggest clones take up 3.5% to 4%. V gene TRBV27 combines with J gene TRBJ2-7; weak D call: TRBD2 (6 bases). Input material: peripheral blood. The TCR originated in a woman in her late teens or twenties with acute or convalescent COVID-19. The CDR3 spells CASSLEGRTYEQYF. The CDR3 DNA follows: TGTGCCAGCAGTTTGGAGGGGCGAACCTACGAGCAGTACTTC.